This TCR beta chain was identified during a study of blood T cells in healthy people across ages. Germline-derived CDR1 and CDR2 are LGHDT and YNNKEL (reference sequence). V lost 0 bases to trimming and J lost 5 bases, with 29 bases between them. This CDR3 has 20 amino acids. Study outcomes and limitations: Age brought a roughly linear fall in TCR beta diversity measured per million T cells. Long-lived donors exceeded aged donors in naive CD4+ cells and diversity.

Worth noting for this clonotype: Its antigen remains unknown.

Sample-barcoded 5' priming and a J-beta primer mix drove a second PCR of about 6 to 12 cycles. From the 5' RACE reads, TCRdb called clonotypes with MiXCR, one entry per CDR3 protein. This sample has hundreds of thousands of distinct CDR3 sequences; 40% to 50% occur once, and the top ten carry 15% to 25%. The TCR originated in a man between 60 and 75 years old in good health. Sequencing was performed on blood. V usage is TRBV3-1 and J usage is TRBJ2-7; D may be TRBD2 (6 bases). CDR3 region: CASSQERGLSPWWGDHEQYF. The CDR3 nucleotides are TGTGCCAGCAGCCAAGAGCGGGGATTGTCACCCTGGTGGGGTGATCACGAGCAGTACTTC.